This T cell receptor (beta chain) was recorded in a study of blood T cell repertoires in COVID-19 (dated by TCRdb to 2018 to 2020). Study-wide context: Samples from collaborators originated in the United States, Italy and Spain and spanned both the acute and convalescent phases of COVID-19. The sample metadata nearly always contained a de-identified subject ID, COVID-19 status, age in years and sex. Subjects who had been exposed to COVID-19, were actively infected with it, or had recovered from it provided the deeply sampled blood TCRbeta repertoires that made up the dataset. The prospective study material was composed of cDNA or gDNA derived from T cells, B-cell-depleted T cells, or PBMCs. Samples were obtained from the ongoing ImmuneRACE study (first 160 participants) and from roughly 1,300 subjects provided by 6 global collaborators. A freely available public database, intended as a resource for researchers studying the immune response to SARS-CoV-2, is where the repertoires were released. Where available, HLA class I and class II types were taken from metadata supplied by the sample provider and were not determined by assay-based typing.

The germline V gene gives CDR1 as SGHDN and CDR2 as FVKESK. From cysteine to phenylalanine, the CDR3 is 16 amino acids long. Solely the CDR3 DNA is kept, with 48 bases framed from the first base. Germline trimming amounts to 0 bases on V and 5 bases on J, with 9 as the count of junction bases outside the gene matches. Each collaborating institution followed its own protocols to collect whole blood in K2EDTA tubes. For TCRbeta analysis, collaborators shipped samples in one of three forms: frozen whole blood, isolated PBMCs, or DNA extracted from either of those sample types. For this clone: No antigen is known for it. Per-base quality was not reported, and no clone a single base away is much larger than it.

TCRbeta CDR3 regions were amplified from genomic DNA by means of the immunoSEQ Assay, a bias-controlled multiplex PCR. The original methods were these. Within the assay, amplification of reference gene primers was used to estimate how many nucleated cells each sample contained. To quantify the absolute abundance of each unique TCRbeta CDR3 rearrangement, sequence reads were collapsed and filtered. For each sample, productive Simpson clonality was calculated by taking the square root of Simpson's diversity index across productive rearrangements. Drawn from immuneACCESS, this table holds only the in-frame rearrangements with V and J called that TCRdb kept. Clones are partly lost; checked studies trace under half to an unresolved V gene and leave the rest unexplained. V and J calls and clone size are those listed in that table; D and trimming were worked out from the DNA. This sample is represented by approximately 80,000 clones; around 89% of them were singletons. The top ten clonotypes cover approximately 9.7% of the sample.

General conclusions and limits of the study: Clinical and demographic metadata were provided uncurated, with the amount varying by source and participant.

The clonotype was recovered from a human donor in a cohort sampled during active COVID-19. The V and J segments used are TRBV14 and TRBJ1-1; 7 central bases correspond to TRBD1. Sequenced sample: peripheral blood. The DNA reads as follows: TGTGCCAGCAGCCAAGATAGGGGACAGCTCATGACTGAAGCTTTCTTT. Its protein reads: CASSQDRGQLMTEAFF.